This T cell receptor beta chain was recovered during a study of cytomegalovirus exposure and HLA in healthy donors. For the study at large: An earlier analysis found fewer than 140 million unique TCR beta sequences from approximately 170 million T cells.

The PCR employed 60 Vbeta primers together with 13 Jbeta primers. The table came from immunoSEQ multiplex PCR; TCRdb's copy has only in-frame clones and leaves some out. The table has roughly 150,000 clones, about 85% seen once. This clone occurred once. The sequencing sample was made of PBMCs. The source is a woman in her late teens or twenties in good health and CMV-seronegative.

The CDR3 region is CASSQEVAGGPAGGETQYF. For the CDR3, the DNA is TGTGCCAGCAGCCAAGAGGTTGCGGGGGGGCCGGCGGGCGGAGAGACCCAGTACTTC. This chain links TRBV4-2 with TRBJ2-5, with 9 bases identical to TRBD2. Germline V gene lookup returns CDR1 LGHNA and CDR2 YNFKEQ. Trimming cost V 0 bases and J 4 bases; bases outside gene matches: 15. The CDR3 sequence is 19 residues long.